This passage covers 17 T cell receptor beta chains from one sample sequenced in a study of blood T cells in healthy people across ages. PCR was performed a second time for 7 to 11 cycles using a sample-barcoded 5' primer and a J-beta primer mix. TCRdb passed the 5' RACE reads through MiXCR, listing each CDR3 protein once. The sample lists some 1.4 million distinct CDR3 sequences; around two fifths were seen once. The material sequenced was blood. The receptors originated from a woman aged 18-29 years in good health.

This clonotype was counted only a few times. The chain joins TRBV3-1 to TRBJ1-2, with a weak D call TRBD1 (6 bases). The CDR3 has 13 amino acids. The germline gives CDR1 LGHDT, CDR2 YNNKEL (reference sequence). V lost 7 bases and J lost 4, with 13 bases in between. The CDR3 DNA sequence: TGTGCCAGCACAGGGGAGCAAGCCTATGGCTACACCTTC. The encoded protein is CASTGEQAYGYTF. The whole variable domain, remainder taken from reference TRBV3-1 and TRBJ1-2, is DTAVSQTPKYLVTQMGNDKSIKCEQNLGHDTMYWYKQDSKKFLKIMFSYNNKELIINETVPNRFSPKSPDKAHLNLHINSLELGDSAVYFCASTGEQAYGYTFGSGTRLTVV.

V gene TRBV14 combines with J gene TRBJ2-3, with D possibly being TRBD2 (6 bases). This CDR3 has 14 residues. Germline CDR1 and CDR2: SGHDN and FVKESK. V lost 4 bases, J lost 2 bases, and 10 bases lay in between. The CDR3 DNA follows: TGTGCCAGCAGCCGCGGCGGGATCACAGATACGCAGTATTTT. Protein sequence: CASSRGGITDTQYF.

This clonotype was recorded many times. The chain is built from TRBV7-3 and TRBJ2-1; D perhaps matches TRBD2 (6 bases). Trimming cost V 3 bases and J 2 bases, with 14 bases left between them. CDR1 is SGHTA, CDR2 FQGTGA, per germline. The CDR3 runs 16 residues. In nucleotides, the CDR3 is TGTGCCAGCAGCTTTCGGGGGACCGTGCCCTACAATGAGCAGTTCTTC. Translated, it gives CASSFRGTVPYNEQFF.

This clonotype was seen only a few times. An end of the junction differs from the germline gene, which may be a read error. This chain uses TRBV5-1 with TRBJ2-3; D unclear. Germline CDR1 is SGHRS and CDR2 is YFSETQ. The CDR3 is 13 amino acids. In DNA, the CDR3 is TGCGCCAGCAGCGGGTATAGCACAGACACGCAGTATTTT. Residues: CASSGYSTDTQYF.

This clonotype was seen a handful of times. The chain couples TRBV24-1 to TRBJ2-1; D might be TRBD2 (6 bases). The V end was cut by 11 bases, the J end by 5 bases, with 18 bases between. The CDR3 has 14 residues. Per the germline V gene, CDR1 is KGHDR and CDR2 is SFDVKD. This chain's CDR3 is CAREGLRRDNEQFF. CDR3 coding DNA: TGTGCCAGAGAGGGACTCCGGAGGGACAATGAGCAGTTCTTC.

This chain connects TRBV12-3 or TRBV12-4 to TRBJ2-7; D unresolved. The CDR3 totals 14 residues. The V gene lost 2 bases and the J gene lost 0 bases, with 8 bases spanning the gap. CDR3 amino acids: CASSLNGLSYEQYF. DNA of the CDR3: TGTGCCAGCAGTTTAAATGGGCTCTCCTACGAGCAGTACTTC.

This clonotype was observed a single time. The chain joins TRBV18 to TRBJ2-7; possibly TRBD1 for D (5 bases). Trimming took off 3 bases at V and 1 base at J, with 10 bases between the two ends. CDR3 length equals 14 residues. Looked up from germline, CDR1 is KGHSH and CDR2 is LQKENI. CDR3 in DNA: TGTGCCAGCTCACCTCAACGACAGTCCTACGAGCAGTACTTC. Protein: CASSPQRQSYEQYF.

This clonotype was seen a handful of times. V usage is TRBV10-3 and J usage is TRBJ2-4; the match to TRBD2 covers 8 bases. Germline V lookup: CDR1 ENHRY, CDR2 SYGVKD. J lost 6 bases, V lost 4 bases, and 14 bases had no gene match. The CDR3 is 17 amino acids. CDR3 nucleotides: TGTGCCATCAGTGTGGGGGCGGGAGGCCCCGCTGGAAACATTCAGTACTTC. Encoded protein: CAISVGAGGPAGNIQYF.

The gene calls are TRBV5-1 and TRBJ1-1; 9 bases line up with TRBD1. The CDR3 loop spans 17 amino acids. Germline assignment: CDR1 SGHRS and CDR2 YFSETQ. V was clipped by 4 bases and J by 6 bases; unmatched bases: 16. CDR3 sequence reads: CASSTGWDRALPSEAFF. In DNA, the CDR3 is TGCGCCAGCAGCACCGGGTGGGACAGGGCATTGCCTTCTGAAGCTTTCTTT.

The sample holds a few counts of this clonotype. The rearrangement joins TRBV3-1 to TRBJ2-3; tentatively, D is TRBD2 (7 bases). This CDR3 spans 18 amino acids. The germline gives CDR1 LGHDT, CDR2 YNNKEL (reference sequence). Trimming stripped 2 bases from V and 9 bases from J, with 27 bases between. CDR3 sequence reads: CASSQFRTGGSLTGTQYF. CDR3 sequence (DNA): TGTGCCAGCAGCCAATTCCGTACGGGGGGCTCCCTGACGGGAACGCAGTATTTT.

This chain joins TRBV3-1 and TRBJ2-1; the D is unclear. The CDR3 is 15 amino acids. Germline CDR1 is LGHDT and CDR2 is YNNKEL (reference sequence). V was pared by 2 bases and J by 10 bases, with 18 bases between. CDR3 in DNA: TGTGCCAGCAGCCAAACTGGTCTTCTCTCCTACGAGCAGTTCTTC. This gives the protein CASSQTGLLSYEQFF.

The chain couples TRBV30 to TRBJ2-5; 8 nucleotides agree with TRBD2. The germline V gene has CDR1 GTSNPN and CDR2 SVGIG (reference sequence). V trimming: 0 bases; J trimming: 11 bases; junction bases outside the gene matches: 14. CDR3 size: 15 residues. The DNA of the CDR3 is TGTGCCTGGAGTGTAAAGCGGGAGCTAGACGGTGAGCAGTACTTC. Its translation is CAWSVKRELDGEQYF.

This clonotype was observed a few times. The rearrangement links TRBV27 to TRBJ2-3, with D possibly being TRBD2 (6 bases). The CDR3 length is 14 residues. Per the germline V gene, CDR1 is MNHEY and CDR2 is SMNVEV (reference sequence). Trimming pared 5 bases from V and 1 base from J, leaving 10 bases between. The CDR3 nucleotides read TGTGCCAGCAGTGGAGCGGGCCGCACAGATACGCAGTATTTT. It codes for CASSGAGRTDTQYF.

The gene calls are TRBV7-8 and TRBJ2-7; the D gene is possibly TRBD2 (6 bases). The germline V and J ends were trimmed by 1 base and 10 bases, with 20 bases remaining between them. Germline-derived CDR1 and CDR2 are SGHVS and FQNEAQ. The length of the CDR3 is 15 residues. This CDR3 reads CASSLGGAPSSVQYF. In DNA, the CDR3 is TGTGCCAGCAGCTTAGGCGGGGCACCCTCCTCGGTTCAGTACTTC. Combining the CDR3 with reference TRBV7-8 and TRBJ2-7 gives the whole variable domain GAGVSQSPRYKVAKRGQDVALRCDPISGHVSLFWYQQALGQGPEFLTYFQNEAQLDKSGLPSDRFFAERPEGSVSTLKIQRTQQEDSAVYLCASSLGGAPSSVQYFGPGTRLTVT.

This clonotype came up a few times. The V call is TRBV12-3 or TRBV12-4, the J call TRBJ1-2; D call uncertain. V was shortened by 4 bases and J by 0 bases, with 15 bases between the two germline ends. The CDR3 covers 16 residues. CDR3 DNA: TGTGCCAGCAGTTACCTCCCTAGGGTGCCTAACTATGGCTACACCTTC. It codes for CASSYLPRVPNYGYTF.

The chain uses TRBV20-1 and TRBJ1-1, with a tentative D call TRBD1 (5 bases). CDR1 and CDR2 (germline): DFQATT, SNEGSKA (reference sequence). V lost 6 bases and J 7 bases, leaving 18 bases between the germline ends. The CDR3 is made up of 13 amino acids. The CDR3 loop is CSALLGEGLEAFF. The CDR3 DNA is TGCAGTGCCCTCCTGGGGGAGGGACTTGAAGCTTTCTTT.

This clonotype has just one count. The chain has TRBV20-1 and TRBJ2-7; TRBD2 is a possible D gene (6 bases). The J call may be in error: the DNA end matches TRBJ2-5 better. Germline V CDR1 and CDR2: DFQATT, SNEGSKA (reference sequence). The CDR3 is 12 amino acids. This chain's CDR3 is CSACRGQETQYF. Written as DNA, the CDR3 is TGCAGTGCCTGCCGGGGGCAAGAGACCCAGTACTTC.